The text below deals with one T cell receptor (beta chain). This record belongs to a study of cytomegalovirus exposure and HLA in healthy donors. Here immunoSEQ multiplex PCR was the method, and the copy in TCRdb shows in-frame clones only, minus some. The sample has some 60,000 clones, approximately 93% seen once. The sample comprised PBMCs. This sequence was found in a man younger than 35 in good health and CMV-seropositive.

The CDR3 protein is CASSPDKGSNEKLFF. The CDR3 DNA reads as TGTGCCAGCTCACCGGACAAGGGATCTAATGAAAAACTGTTTTTT. V is TRBV18 and J is TRBJ1-4, with TRBD1 as a possible D gene (5 bases). There are 15 residues in the CDR3. V was shortened by 3 bases and J by 3 bases, with 11 bases between the two germline ends. The V gene's germline CDR1 is KGHSH and CDR2 LQKENI.